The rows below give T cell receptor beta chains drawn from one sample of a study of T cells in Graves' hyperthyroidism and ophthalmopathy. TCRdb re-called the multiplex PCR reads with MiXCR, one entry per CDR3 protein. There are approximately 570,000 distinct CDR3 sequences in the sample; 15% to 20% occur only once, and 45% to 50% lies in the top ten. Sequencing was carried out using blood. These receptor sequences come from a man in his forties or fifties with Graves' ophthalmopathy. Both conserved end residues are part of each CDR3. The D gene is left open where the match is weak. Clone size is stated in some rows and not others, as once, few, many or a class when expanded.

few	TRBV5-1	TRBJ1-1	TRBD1	CASRERGGVGLLNTEAFF	TGCGCCAGCAGGGAGAGAGGGGGCGTTGGCCTGTTGAACACTGAAGCTTTCTTT
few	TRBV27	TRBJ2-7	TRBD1	CASSALTGAYEQYF	TGTGCCAGCAGTGCCTTGACAGGGGCCTACGAGCAGTACTTC
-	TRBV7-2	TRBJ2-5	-	CASSLNFRGSQETQYF	TGTGCCAGCAGCTTAAACTTCAGGGGAAGCCAAGAGACCCAGTACTTC
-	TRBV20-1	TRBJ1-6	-	CSARVEGFNSPLHF	TGCAGTGCTAGAGTTGAAGGTTTTAATTCACCCCTCCACTTT
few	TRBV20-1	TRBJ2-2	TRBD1	CSARITGADNTGELFF	TGCAGTGCCCGCATAACAGGGGCTGATAACACCGGGGAGCTGTTTTTT
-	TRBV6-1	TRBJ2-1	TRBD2	CASRTGGVSGRPFF	TGTGCCAGCCGAACGGGGGGGGTTAGCGGGAGGCCGTTCTTC
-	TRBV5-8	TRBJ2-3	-	CASGQVHREDTQYF	TGTGCCAGCGGCCAGGTGCATCGTGAAGATACGCAGTATTTT
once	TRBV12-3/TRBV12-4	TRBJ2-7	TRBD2	CASTPGTSGLRYEQYF	TGTGCCAGCACCCCCGGGACTAGCGGCCTAAGATACGAGCAGTACTTC
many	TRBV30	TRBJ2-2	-	CAWSPTGELFF	TGTGCCTGGAGTCCGACCGGGGAGCTGTTTTTT
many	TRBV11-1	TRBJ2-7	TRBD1	CASSRTGTPEQYF	TGTGCCAGCAGCCGGACAGGGACTCCCGAGCAGTACTTC
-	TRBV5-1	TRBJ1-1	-	CASRFGGGATEAFF	TGCGCCAGCAGATTCGGAGGAGGGGCCACTGAAGCTTTCTTT
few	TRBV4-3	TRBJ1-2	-	CASSQGDARYGYTF	TGCGCCAGCAGCCAAGGGGACGCACGCTATGGCTACACCTTC
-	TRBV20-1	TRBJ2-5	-	CSAISQGGETQYF	TGCAGTGCTATCAGTCAGGGGGGAGAGACCCAGTACTTC
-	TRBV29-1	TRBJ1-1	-	CSVRLNTEAFF	TGCAGCGTACGGTTGAACACTGAAGCTTTCTTT
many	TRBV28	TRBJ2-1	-	CASVNSSYNEQFF	TGTGCCAGCGTAAACAGCTCCTACAATGAGCAGTTCTTC
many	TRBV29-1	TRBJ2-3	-	CSADGGTTDTQYF	TGCAGCGCCGACGGGGGTACCACAGATACGCAGTATTTT
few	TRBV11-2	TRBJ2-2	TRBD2	CASRTTGGGTGELFF	TGTGCCAGCAGAACCACCGGGGGGGGCACCGGGGAGCTGTTTTTT
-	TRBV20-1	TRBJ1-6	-	CSARTGEGGTPLHF	TGCAGTGCTAGAACCGGGGAGGGTGGGACACCCCTCCACTTT
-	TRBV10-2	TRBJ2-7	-	CASSDLGDSSYEQYF	TGCGCCAGCAGTGATCTAGGGGACTCCTCCTACGAGCAGTACTTC
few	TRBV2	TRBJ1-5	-	CASSEQGLGGYQPQHF	TGTGCCAGCAGTGAGCAGGGGCTTGGAGGGTATCAGCCCCAGCATTTT
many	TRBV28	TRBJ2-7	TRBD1	CASNRDSPYEQYF	TGTGCCAGCAATCGGGACAGCCCCTACGAGCAGTACTTC
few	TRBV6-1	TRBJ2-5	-	CASRTGRLSQETQYF	TGTGCCAGCAGAACGGGACGTCTAAGCCAAGAGACCCAGTACTTC
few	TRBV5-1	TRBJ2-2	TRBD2	CASSLHPSGDTGELFF	TGCGCCAGCAGCTTGCACCCTAGCGGGGACACCGGGGAGCTGTTTTTT
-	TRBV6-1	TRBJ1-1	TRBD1	CASRTGTGSAEAFF	TGTGCCAGCAGGACCGGGACAGGGTCCGCTGAAGCTTTCTTT
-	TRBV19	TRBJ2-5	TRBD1	CASRKDRGETQYF	TGTGCCAGTAGAAAAGACAGGGGAGAGACCCAGTACTTC
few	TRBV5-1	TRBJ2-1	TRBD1	CASSFQDRANEQFF	TGCGCCAGCAGCTTTCAGGACAGGGCGAATGAGCAGTTCTTC
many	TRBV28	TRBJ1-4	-	CASRAREKLFF	TGTGCCAGCAGGGCGCGGGAAAAACTGTTTTTT
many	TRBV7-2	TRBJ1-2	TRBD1	CASSTPGTGGANGYTF	TGTGCCAGCAGCACCCCCGGGACAGGGGGCGCGAATGGCTACACCTTC
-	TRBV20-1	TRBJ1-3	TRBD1	CSARGGQFGNTIYF	TGCAGTGCTAGAGGGGGACAGTTTGGAAACACCATATATTTT
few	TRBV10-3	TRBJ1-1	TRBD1	CAISPQPGQGVNTEAFF	TGTGCCATCAGCCCGCAACCGGGACAGGGGGTGAACACTGAAGCTTTCTTT
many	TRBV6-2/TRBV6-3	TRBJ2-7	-	CASSYPTWEQYF	TGTGCCAGCAGTTACCCCACCTGGGAGCAGTACTTC
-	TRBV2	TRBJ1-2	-	CAGGWGGDYGYTF	TGTGCCGGGGGTTGGGGAGGGGACTATGGCTACACCTTC
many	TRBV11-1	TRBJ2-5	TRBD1	CASKLGTAQETQYF	TGTGCCAGCAAATTAGGGACAGCCCAAGAGACCCAGTACTTC
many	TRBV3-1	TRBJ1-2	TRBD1	CASSRSGGADYGYTF	TGTGCCAGCAGCCGATCAGGGGGCGCAGACTATGGCTACACCTTC
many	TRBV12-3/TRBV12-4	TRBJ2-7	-	CASSFRKGSEQYF	TGTGCCAGCAGTTTTAGGAAAGGCAGCGAGCAGTACTTC
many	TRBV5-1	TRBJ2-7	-	CASSRHQGNEQYF	TGCGCCAGCAGCAGACACCAGGGAAACGAGCAGTACTTC
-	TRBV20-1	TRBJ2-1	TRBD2	CSASSGGGYNEQFF	TGCAGTGCTAGTTCGGGCGGGGGGTACAATGAGCAGTTCTTC
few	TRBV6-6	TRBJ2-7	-	CASSYVAVGEQYF	TGTGCCAGCAGTTACGTAGCGGTAGGCGAGCAGTACTTC
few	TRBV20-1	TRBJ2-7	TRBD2	CSAEMGGDEQYF	TGCAGTGCGGAGATGGGGGGGGACGAGCAGTACTTC
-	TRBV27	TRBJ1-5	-	CASSLSIGGNQPQHF	TGTGCCAGCAGTTTATCGATCGGGGGCAATCAGCCCCAGCATTTT
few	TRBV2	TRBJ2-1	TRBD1	CANNRGLNEQFF	TGTGCCAACAACAGGGGGCTCAATGAGCAGTTCTTC
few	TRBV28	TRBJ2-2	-	CASSPPNRLNTGELFF	TGTGCCAGCAGTCCCCCGAACAGGCTGAACACCGGGGAGCTGTTTTTT
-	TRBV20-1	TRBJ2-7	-	CSAGLGGRGYEQYF	TGCAGTGCGGGTTTAGGGGGGAGGGGCTACGAGCAGTACTTC
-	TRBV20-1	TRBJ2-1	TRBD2	CSASDGGGAYNEQFF	TGCAGTGCTAGCGACGGCGGGGGGGCCTACAATGAGCAGTTCTTC